This T cell receptor (beta chain) was captured by sequencing in a study of immune evolution from preneoplasia to lung adenocarcinoma. Looking at the study overall: HLA loss of heterozygosity: roughly 6.4% AIS, roughly 15% MIA, about 35% ADC, none AAH. Study outcomes and limitations: Top clone share appeared to fall from AAH through AIS, MIA, adenocarcinoma. Later-stage lesions seemingly showed higher T cell density and diversity than normal lung.

Some clones are missing from TCRdb's copy, which holds only in-frame ones; the method was immunoSEQ multiplex PCR. The sample lists some 4,900 clones, approximately 73% occurring once. With regard to this clone: Antigen unknown.

The CDR3 consists of 13 residues. Trimming took 4 bases from V and 12 from J, leaving 20 bases between them. Looked up from germline, CDR1 is SGHRS and CDR2 is YFSETQ. Material for sequencing was FFPE minimally invasive lung adenocarcinoma tissue. The sequence came from a person aged 70 to 85 with lung adenocarcinoma. The V call is TRBV5-1, the J call TRBJ2-7; TRBD1 or TRBD2 may be the D gene (5 bases each). CDR3 bases: TGCGCCAGCAGCCCTTTAGGCAGGGACCAGGGGTACTTC. This encodes CASSPLGRDQGYF.